Listed below are T cell receptor beta chains from one sample, sequenced in a study of CD8 T cells in Susac syndrome. TCRdb re-called the immunoSEQ multiplex PCR reads through MiXCR, storing one row per CDR3 protein. The sample consists of about 300,000 distinct CDR3 sequences, around 90% of them appearing once. The sample was CD4+ T cells from PBMCs. The source is a human donor with multiple sclerosis. Both conserved end residues are part of each CDR3. The order of the fields is V gene, clone size, J gene, CDR3 protein. Not all rows give a size; the values are once, few, many and, for expanded clones, a class.

V: TRBV6-2/TRBV6-3
size: .
J: TRBJ2-3
CDR3: CASSWRQRASTQYF

V: TRBV10-3
size: .
J: TRBJ1-1
CDR3: CAISAQGANTEAFF

V: TRBV29-1
size: .
J: TRBJ2-5
CDR3: CSVESPGSQETQYF

V: TRBV7-9
size: few
J: TRBJ2-2
CDR3: CASSLLSPGELFF

V: TRBV11-3
size: .
J: TRBJ2-6
CDR3: CASSLVPVQVAGANVLTF

V: TRBV28
size: .
J: TRBJ2-7
CDR3: CASSWRYEQYF

V: TRBV14
size: .
J: TRBJ2-1
CDR3: CASSRGYEQFF

V: TRBV15
size: .
J: TRBJ1-3
CDR3: CATSRDLYRGNTIYF

V: TRBV18
size: .
J: TRBJ2-7
CDR3: CASGTGGIPYEQYF

V: TRBV30
size: .
J: TRBJ1-2
CDR3: CAWRQRTTGRGYTF

V: TRBV5-1
size: .
J: TRBJ2-3
CDR3: CASSLRGQGVATQYF

V: TRBV20-1
size: .
J: TRBJ1-2
CDR3: CSAGQWTGANYGYTF

V: TRBV12-5
size: once
J: TRBJ1-5
CDR3: CASGFSRRLDPNQPQHF

V: TRBV7-9
size: .
J: TRBJ2-6
CDR3: CASSLNRAANVLTF

V: TRBV12-3/TRBV12-4
size: .
J: TRBJ2-3
CDR3: CASSPRLGITDTQYF

V: TRBV12-3/TRBV12-4
size: .
J: TRBJ1-1
CDR3: CASRRGEAEAFF

V: TRBV30
size: .
J: TRBJ1-6
CDR3: CAWRPTGQGNSPLHF

V: TRBV30
size: once
J: TRBJ2-2
CDR3: CAWSEGGELFF

V: TRBV29-1
size: .
J: TRBJ1-2
CDR3: CSVGDTNYGYTF

V: TRBV20-1
size: .
J: TRBJ2-7
CDR3: CSARKGLQTYEQYF

V: TRBV5-1
size: .
J: TRBJ1-1
CDR3: CASSLGGVGDMNTEAFF